Following are 25 T cell receptor beta chains from one sample sequenced in a study of vaccination and CD4 T cells after COVID-19. As to treatment: approximately 9-day PBMC culture with coronavirus spike peptide pools or control peptides (ViraFEST assay). With the Oncomine TCR Beta short-read assay, DNA from cultured CD4+ T cells was sequenced. TCRdb called the PCR reads again in MiXCR, with one record for every CDR3 protein. Among 15,000 or so distinct CDR3 sequences listed, around 56% were seen once. These TCRs' antigens remain unknown. Sequenced sample: CD4+ T cells from blood, cultured in vitro. These TCRs come from a human donor who had recovered from COVID-19.

By share, this clonotype ranks as large. The chain carries TRBV20-1 and TRBJ2-3; tentatively, D is TRBD1 (6 bases). V dropped 5 bases and J dropped 4 bases, with 16 bases sitting between them. The germline CDR1 and CDR2 sequences are DFQATT and SNEGSKA (reference sequence). This CDR3 comprises 14 residues. This CDR3 reads CSAEAQGRPDTQYF. In DNA, the CDR3 is TGCAGTGCTGAGGCACAGGGTCGGCCAGATACGCAGTATTTT.

The chain uses TRBV2 and TRBJ1-1; a weak D match, TRBD1 (5 bases). The CDR3 has 14 residues. The V gene lost 8 bases and the J gene lost 6 bases, with 19 bases spanning the gap. Germline V gene lookup returns CDR1 SNHLY and CDR2 FYNNEI. The CDR3 spells CASEILSGTSEAFF. The CDR3 nucleotides are TGTGCCAGCGAAATATTATCCGGGACGTCTGAAGCTTTCTTT.

This clonotype was seen only a few times. The chain couples TRBV6-1 to TRBJ1-1; no clear D. Trimming took 5 bases from V and 0 from J, leaving 1 base between them. The CDR3 extends over 11 amino acids. Germline-derived CDR1 and CDR2 are MNHNS and SASEGT. CDR3 loop: CASSMNTEAFF. In nucleotides, the CDR3 is TGTGCCAGCAGTATGAACACTGAAGCTTTCTTT.

This clonotype was seen a handful of times. The V call is TRBV10-3, the J call TRBJ2-3; D unclear. CDR3 length: 12 residues. CDR1 and CDR2 from the germline V gene are ENHRY and SYGVKD. V was shortened by 2 bases and J by 11 bases, with 11 bases between the two germline ends. The CDR3 here is CAISEGQDQQYF. DNA for the CDR3: TGTGCCATCAGTGAGGGTCAGGACCAGCAGTATTTT.

The V call is TRBV7-9, the J call TRBJ2-1; D unresolved. Between the trimmed V and J ends, which lost 4 bases and 7 bases, there was a span of 11 bases. Per the germline V gene, CDR1 is SEHNR and CDR2 is FQNEAQ (reference sequence). The CDR3 runs to 13 residues. CDR3 region: CASSSQWGNEQFF. The CDR3 DNA reads as TGTGCCAGCAGCTCCCAGTGGGGAAATGAGCAGTTCTTC.

The chain links TRBV7-6 to TRBJ2-7; 9 positions agree with TRBD1. Germline CDR1 reads SGHVS; CDR2 reads FNYEAQ. V shed 5 bases and J 3 bases; nucleotides not matched to a gene: 2. CDR3 length equals 13 residues. CDR3: CASSVGQGYEQYF. CDR3 bases: TGTGCCAGCAGCGTGGGACAGGGCTACGAGCAGTACTTC.

The rearrangement uses TRBV2 and TRBJ1-2; possible D gene TRBD1, 5 bases. This CDR3 comprises 12 residues. From germline, CDR1 is SNHLY and CDR2 FYNNEI. Trimming cost V 5 bases and J 6 bases, with 10 bases left between them. The CDR3, as DNA: TGTGCCAGCAGTTGGACATTTAATGGCTACACCTTC. This sequence encodes CASSWTFNGYTF.

Regarding this clonotype: One end of the junction fails to match germline, which may point to a read error. The chain employs TRBV20-1 and TRBJ2-1, with D unclear. CDR3 length: 16 amino acids. Germline V gives CDR1 DFQATT, CDR2 SNEGSKA (reference sequence). The CDR3 DNA sequence: TGCAGTGCTAGAGACATTGAGCGTAGCTCCTACAATGAGCAGTTATTC. It encodes CSARDIERSSYNEQLF.

In its sample, this clonotype was seen once. The gene calls are TRBV19 and TRBJ2-5, with 9 bases fitting TRBD1. In germline, CDR1 is LNHDA, CDR2 SQIVND (reference sequence). CDR3 length: 15 residues. Trimming took 3 bases from V and 1 from J; bases not matched to a gene: 3. The CDR3 coding sequence is TGTGCCAGTAGTATGGGACAGGGAAGCCAAGAGACCCAGTACTTC. It translates to CASSMGQGSQETQYF.

The genes are TRBV11-2 and TRBJ1-2, with TRBD1 matching over 7 bases. This CDR3 is built from 15 residues. The ends lost 6 bases at V and 2 bases at J; junction bases unmatched: 9. The germline CDR1 and CDR2 sequences are SGHAT and FQNNGV. CDR3 amino acids: CASRARQGANYGYTF. The CDR3 DNA reads TGTGCCAGCAGAGCCAGACAGGGAGCAAACTATGGCTACACCTTC.

This rearrangement joins TRBV6-4 to TRBJ2-2; tentatively, D is TRBD2 (10 bases). Germline V gene sequence: CDR1 MRHNA, CDR2 SNTAGT. Trimming cost V 7 bases and J 7 bases, with 34 bases left between them. This CDR3 is 20 amino acids long. The CDR3, as DNA: TGTGCCAGCACCGTAGACAGGGGGATGGGTAGCGGGAGGTATGGCGGGGAGCTGTTTTTT. Amino acid sequence: CASTVDRGMGSGRYGGELFF.

This sequence joins TRBV12-3 or TRBV12-4 and TRBJ2-7; 11 nucleotides align to TRBD2. The CDR3 runs to 15 residues. The ends lost 6 bases at V and 5 bases at J; junction bases unmatched: 9. The CDR3 is CASRLTSGSFHEQYF. CDR3 sequence (DNA): TGTGCCAGCAGACTAACTAGCGGGAGCTTCCACGAGCAGTACTTC.

The sample holds a few counts of this clonotype. The gene calls are TRBV27 and TRBJ1-1, with TRBD1 as a possible D gene (5 bases). CDR3 size: 12 residues. Per the germline V gene, CDR1 is MNHEY and CDR2 is SMNVEV (reference sequence). V lost 6 bases to trimming and J lost 5 bases, with 10 bases between them. The CDR3 DNA sequence: TGTGCCAGCAGGACAGCAGGGACTGAAGCTTTCTTT. The encoded protein is CASRTAGTEAFF.

The V gene is TRBV28, the J gene TRBJ2-5; TRBD1 or TRBD2 may be the D gene (5 bases each). Germline V CDR1 and CDR2: MDHEN, SYDVKM. The CDR3 spans 15 residues. V lost 6 bases to trimming and J lost 5 bases, with 19 bases between them. DNA of the CDR3: TGTGCCAGCAGCCAGAGAGAGGGGTTCGGGGAGACCCAGTACTTC. Protein product: CASSQREGFGETQYF.

This clonotype appeared a few times. The rearrangement joins TRBV21-1 to TRBJ2-7; the D call of TRBD1 is as the table states it, not checked on the DNA. TRBV21-1 is classified as a pseudogene. The CDR3 sequence is 19 residues long. The CDR3 loop reads CASSKGYETTSGLSYEQYF. Here the CDR3 DNA reads TGTGCCAGCAGCAAAGGTTACGAGACCACCTCGGGGCTAAGCTACGAGCAGTACTTC.

The chain recombines TRBV20-1 with TRBJ1-1; D is undetermined. The CDR3 has 13 amino acids. The V end lost 6 bases, the J end lost 0 bases, and 11 bases lay between the germline ends. Germline loops: CDR1 DFQATT, CDR2 SNEGSKA (reference sequence). DNA for the CDR3: TGCAGTGCCCAGCAACAGTTGAACACTGAAGCTTTCTTT. Encoded protein: CSAQQQLNTEAFF.

Only one count was recorded for this clonotype. V is TRBV4-1 and J is TRBJ1-1, with TRBD1 as a possible D gene (6 bases). CDR1 is MGHRA, CDR2 YSYEKL, per germline. The V gene lost 0 bases and the J gene lost 7 bases, with 18 bases spanning the gap. The CDR3 is 16 amino acids. The CDR3 spells CASSQDPGANAGEAFF. Here the CDR3 DNA reads TGCGCCAGCAGCCAAGACCCGGGGGCCAACGCGGGTGAAGCTTTCTTT.

V and J are TRBV20-1 and TRBJ2-1, with D hard to call. Trimming removed 1 base at V and 3 bases at J, with 7 bases between. CDR1 is DFQATT, CDR2 SNEGSKA, per germline (reference sequence). The CDR3 contains 13 residues. The CDR3, as DNA: TGCAGTGCTAGAGGCCAGAGCTACAATGAGCAGTTCTTC. Translation: CSARGQSYNEQFF.

The chain couples TRBV7-2 to TRBJ2-1; D might be TRBD2 (5 bases). The germline V gene encodes CDR1 SGHTA and CDR2 FQGNSA. The V and J ends lost 1 base and 0 bases respectively, with 10 bases between them. This CDR3 has 16 residues. CDR3 nucleotides: TGTGCCAGCAGCTTAGTAAGTGGGAGCTCCTACAATGAGCAGTTCTTC. Translating gives CASSLVSGSSYNEQFF.

The chain combines TRBV20-1 with TRBJ1-2, with D perhaps matching TRBD1 (6 bases). V was trimmed by 5 bases and J by 7 bases, leaving 17 bases between them. The CDR3 covers 13 residues. Germline CDR1 and CDR2: DFQATT and SNEGSKA (reference sequence). The CDR3, as DNA: TGCAGTGCTCCCAGGGACACCCCTACTGGCTACACCTTC. It encodes CSAPRDTPTGYTF.

This sequence joins TRBV6-2 or TRBV6-3 and TRBJ2-5; perhaps TRBD2 as D (6 bases). The CDR3 extends over 14 amino acids. V lost 2 bases to trimming and J lost 2 bases, with 9 bases between them. CDR1 MNHEY and CDR2 SVGEGT come from the germline V gene. For the CDR3, the DNA is TGTGCCAGCAGTTACACGGGGGTACAAGAGACCCAGTACTTC. The encoded protein is CASSYTGVQETQYF.

This chain joins TRBV28 and TRBJ2-5, with D unresolved. Trimming pared 2 bases from V and 5 bases from J, leaving 9 bases between. The CDR3 is 13 residues long. Germline-derived CDR1 and CDR2 are MDHEN and SYDVKM. CDR3 DNA: TGTGCCAGCAGTTTAATGGCCCGGGAGACCCAGTACTTC. The encoded protein is CASSLMARETQYF.

The rearrangement uses TRBV24-1 and TRBJ2-5; 11 nucleotides align to TRBD2. CDR3 length equals 16 residues. J lost 4 bases, V lost 5 bases, and 8 bases had no gene match. CDR1 and CDR2 from the germline V gene are KGHDR and SFDVKD. CDR3 sequence (DNA): TGTGCCACCAGTGTAGGTAGCGGGAGGGCCGGAGAGACCCAGTACTTC. Translated: CATSVGSGRAGETQYF.

The chain links TRBV6-1 to TRBJ1-6; D remains ambiguous. Deletions cut 6 bases from V and 9 bases from J, with 9 bases between. Germline CDR1 and CDR2: MNHNS and SASEGT. The CDR3 covers 12 residues. The CDR3 nucleotides are TGTGCCAGCAGCCCGCCCGGTTCACCCCTCCACTTT. This codes for CASSPPGSPLHF.

The chain employs TRBV19 and TRBJ1-5; tentative D call: TRBD1 (6 bases). With 9 bases removed from V and 4 bases from J, the gap between germline ends came to 13 bases. Germline V lookup: CDR1 LNHDA, CDR2 SQIVND (reference sequence). This CDR3 is 13 amino acids long. The CDR3 DNA reads as TGTGCCAGGCCAGACAGGCTTAATCAGCCCCAGCATTTT. It is translated as CARPDRLNQPQHF.